The clone carrying this T cell receptor beta chain was counted a few times. Its specificity is not known. The sample comes from a study of T-cell memory formation after mild COVID-19. The CDR3 loop spans 14 amino acids. The V and J ends lost 0 bases and 1 base respectively, with 3 bases between them. Germline CDR1 reads LGHNA; CDR2 reads YNFKEQ. Notes on the study in general: Clones that contracted clustered mainly in CM and EM if CD4+ and in EMRA if CD8+.

TCRdb analysed the 5' RACE reads with MiXCR anew, one entry per CDR3 protein. Among approximately 250,000 distinct CDR3 sequences listed, 15% to 20% were seen once. The V and J genes are TRBV4-2 and TRBJ2-2; D gene uncertain. This clonotype originated in a man between 18 and 29 years old who had mild COVID-19 (a few samples of this study predate the infection). Cell type and time point are not known. Specimen: PBMCs or a T cell subset sorted from them (not recorded which). As DNA, the CDR3 is TGTGCCAGCAGCCAAGATTGGAACACCGGGGAGCTGTTTTTT. It encodes CASSQDWNTGELFF.